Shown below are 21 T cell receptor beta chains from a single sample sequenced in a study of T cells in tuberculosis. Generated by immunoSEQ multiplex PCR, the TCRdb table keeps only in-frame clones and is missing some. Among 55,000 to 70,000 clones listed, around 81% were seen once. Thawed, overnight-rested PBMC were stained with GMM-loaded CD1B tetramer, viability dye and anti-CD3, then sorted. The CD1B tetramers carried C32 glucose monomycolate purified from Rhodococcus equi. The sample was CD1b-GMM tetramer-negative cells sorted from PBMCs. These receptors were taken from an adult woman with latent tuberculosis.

The CDR3 DNA reads TGTGCCAGCAGTACTAGCGGGAACTCCGTAAAGCAGTACTTC. Its protein is CASSTSGNSVKQYF. The rearrangement uses TRBV28 and TRBJ2-7, with TRBD2 identical over 10 bases. Germline CDR1 reads MDHEN; CDR2 reads SYDVKM. This CDR3 region has 14 residues. Trimming at V came to 5 bases and at J to 8 bases, leaving 9 bases not matched to a gene.

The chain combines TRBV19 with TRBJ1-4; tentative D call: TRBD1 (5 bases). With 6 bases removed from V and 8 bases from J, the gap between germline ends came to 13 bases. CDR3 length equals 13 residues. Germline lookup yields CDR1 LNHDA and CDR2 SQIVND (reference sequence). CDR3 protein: CASRKGRGEKLFF. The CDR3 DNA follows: TGTGCCAGTAGGAAAGGCCGGGGGGAAAAACTGTTTTTT.

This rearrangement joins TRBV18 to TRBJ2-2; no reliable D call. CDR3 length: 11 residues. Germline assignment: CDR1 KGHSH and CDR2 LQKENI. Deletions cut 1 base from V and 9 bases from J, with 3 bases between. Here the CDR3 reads CASSPLRELFF. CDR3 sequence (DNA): TGTGCCAGCTCACCACTAAGGGAGCTGTTTTTT.

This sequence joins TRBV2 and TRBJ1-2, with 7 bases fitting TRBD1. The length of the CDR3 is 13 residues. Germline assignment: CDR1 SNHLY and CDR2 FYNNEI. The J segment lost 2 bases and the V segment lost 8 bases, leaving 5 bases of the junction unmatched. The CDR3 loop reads CASAEDRNYGYTF. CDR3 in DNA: TGTGCCAGCGCCGAGGACAGGAACTATGGCTACACCTTC.

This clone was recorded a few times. The CDR3 protein is CASSPTTDRVGNTIYF. For the CDR3, the DNA is TGTGCCAGCTCACCAACGACAGATCGGGTTGGAAACACCATATATTTT. J is TRBJ1-3 and V is TRBV18; weak D call: TRBD1 (5 bases). The CDR3 loop spans 16 amino acids. The germline V and J ends were trimmed by 2 bases and 3 bases, with 14 bases remaining between them. Germline assignment: CDR1 KGHSH and CDR2 LQKENI.

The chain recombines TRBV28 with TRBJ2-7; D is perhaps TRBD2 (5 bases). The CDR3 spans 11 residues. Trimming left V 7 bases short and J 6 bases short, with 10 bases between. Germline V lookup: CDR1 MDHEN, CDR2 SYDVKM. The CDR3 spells CASTSGSEQYF. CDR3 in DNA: TGTGCCAGCACCAGTGGGAGCGAGCAGTACTTC.

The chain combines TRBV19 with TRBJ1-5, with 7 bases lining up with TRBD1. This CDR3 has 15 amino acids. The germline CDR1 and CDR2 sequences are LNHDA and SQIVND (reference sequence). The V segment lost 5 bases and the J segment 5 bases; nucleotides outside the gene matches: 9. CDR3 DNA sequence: TGTGCCAGTAGTTCAATTCAGGGGGGCCATCAGCCCCAGCATTTT. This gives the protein CASSSIQGGHQPQHF. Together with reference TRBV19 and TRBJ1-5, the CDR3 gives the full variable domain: DGGITQSPKYLFRKEGQNVTLSCEQNLNHDAMYWYRQDPGQGLRLIYYSQIVNDFQKGDIAEGYSVSREKKESFPLTVTSAQKNPTAFYLCASSSIQGGHQPQHFGDGTRLSIL.

The CDR3 sequence is CASSQDDGNYGYTF. The DNA for the CDR3 is TGCGCCAGCAGCCAAGATGACGGGAACTATGGCTACACCTTC. The gene calls are TRBV4-3 and TRBJ1-2; D ambiguous. Trimming took off 0 bases at V and 2 bases at J, with 7 bases between the two ends. The germline V gene has CDR1 LGHNA and CDR2 YSLEER. This CDR3 is 14 amino acids long.

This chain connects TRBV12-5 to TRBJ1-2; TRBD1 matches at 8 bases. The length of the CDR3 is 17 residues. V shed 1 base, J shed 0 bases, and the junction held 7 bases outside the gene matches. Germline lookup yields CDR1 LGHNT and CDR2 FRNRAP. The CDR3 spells CASGLAAGGRANYGYTF. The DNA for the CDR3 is TGTGCTAGTGGTTTGGCGGCAGGGGGCCGCGCTAACTATGGCTACACCTTC.

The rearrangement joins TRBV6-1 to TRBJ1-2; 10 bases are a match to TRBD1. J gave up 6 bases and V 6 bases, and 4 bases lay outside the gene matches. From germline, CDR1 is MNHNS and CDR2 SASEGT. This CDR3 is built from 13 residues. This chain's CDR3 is CASRTGGADGYTF. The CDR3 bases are TGTGCCAGCAGGACAGGGGGCGCGGATGGCTACACCTTC.

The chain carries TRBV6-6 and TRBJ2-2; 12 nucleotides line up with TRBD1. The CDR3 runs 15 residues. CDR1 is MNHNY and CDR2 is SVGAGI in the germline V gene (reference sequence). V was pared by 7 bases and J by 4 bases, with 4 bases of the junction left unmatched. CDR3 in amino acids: CASTPGQGATGELFF. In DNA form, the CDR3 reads TGTGCCAGCACCCCGGGACAGGGGGCCACCGGGGAGCTGTTTTTT.

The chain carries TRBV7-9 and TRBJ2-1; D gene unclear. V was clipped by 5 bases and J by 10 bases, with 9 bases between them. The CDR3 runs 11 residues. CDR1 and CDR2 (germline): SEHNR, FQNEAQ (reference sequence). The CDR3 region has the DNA TGTGCCAGCAGCCCTGAGAGGGAGCAGTTCTTC. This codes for CASSPEREQFF. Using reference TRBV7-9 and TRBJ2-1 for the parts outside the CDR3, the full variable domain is DTGVSQNPRHKITKRGQNVTFRCDPISEHNRLYWYRQTLGQGPEFLTYFQNEAQLEKSRLLSDRFSAERPKGSFSTLEIQRTEQGDSAMYLCASSPEREQFFGPGTRLTVL.

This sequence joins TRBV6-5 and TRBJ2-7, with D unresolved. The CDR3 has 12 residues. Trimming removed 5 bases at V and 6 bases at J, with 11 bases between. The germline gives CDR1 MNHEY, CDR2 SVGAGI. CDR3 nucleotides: TGTGCCAGCAGTGCCGGTCGGAGCGAGCAGTACTTC. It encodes CASSAGRSEQYF.

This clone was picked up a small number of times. The CDR3, as DNA: TGTGCCAGCACCCTACCGGGACAAGGGGACTATGGCTACACCTTC. Translated, it gives CASTLPGQGDYGYTF. The chain carries TRBV28 and TRBJ1-2; D may be TRBD1 (6 bases). V lost 7 bases and J lost 3, with 18 bases in between. Germline V gives CDR1 MDHEN, CDR2 SYDVKM. CDR3 length: 15 amino acids.

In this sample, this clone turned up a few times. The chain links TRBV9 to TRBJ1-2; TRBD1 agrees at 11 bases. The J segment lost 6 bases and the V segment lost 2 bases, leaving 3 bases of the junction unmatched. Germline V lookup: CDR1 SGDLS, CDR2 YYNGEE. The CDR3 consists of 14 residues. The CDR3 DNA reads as TGTGCCAGCAGCGTGGACAGGGGGCCCAATGGCTACACCTTC. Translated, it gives CASSVDRGPNGYTF.

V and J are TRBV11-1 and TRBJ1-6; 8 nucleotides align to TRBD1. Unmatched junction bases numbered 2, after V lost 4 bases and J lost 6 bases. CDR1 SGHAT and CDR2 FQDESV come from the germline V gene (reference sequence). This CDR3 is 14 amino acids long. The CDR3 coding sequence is TGTGCCAGCAGCTCAGACAGGGGTAATTCACCCCTCCACTTT. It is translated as CASSSDRGNSPLHF.

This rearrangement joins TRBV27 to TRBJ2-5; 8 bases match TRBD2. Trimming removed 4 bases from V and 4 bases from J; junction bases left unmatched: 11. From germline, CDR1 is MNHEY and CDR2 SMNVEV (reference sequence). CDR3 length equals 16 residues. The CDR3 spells CASSSHDGGAIETQYF. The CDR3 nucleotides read TGTGCCAGCAGTTCCCATGACGGGGGGGCCATAGAGACCCAGTACTTC.

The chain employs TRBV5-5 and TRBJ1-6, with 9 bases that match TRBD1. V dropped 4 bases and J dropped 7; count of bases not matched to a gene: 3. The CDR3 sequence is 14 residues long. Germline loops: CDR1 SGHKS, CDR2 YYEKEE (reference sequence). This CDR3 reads CASSPGTGNSPLHF. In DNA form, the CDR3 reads TGTGCCAGCAGCCCCGGGACAGGGAATTCACCCCTCCACTTT.

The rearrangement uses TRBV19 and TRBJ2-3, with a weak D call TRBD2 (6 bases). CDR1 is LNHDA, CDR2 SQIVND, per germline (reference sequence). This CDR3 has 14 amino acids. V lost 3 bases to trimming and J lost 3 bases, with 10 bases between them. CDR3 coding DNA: TGTGCCAGTAGTATCCTCCTAGCGACAGATACGCAGTATTTT. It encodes CASSILLATDTQYF. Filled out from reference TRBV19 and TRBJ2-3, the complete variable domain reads DGGITQSPKYLFRKEGQNVTLSCEQNLNHDAMYWYRQDPGQGLRLIYYSQIVNDFQKGDIAEGYSVSREKKESFPLTVTSAQKNPTAFYLCASSILLATDTQYFGPGTRLTVL.

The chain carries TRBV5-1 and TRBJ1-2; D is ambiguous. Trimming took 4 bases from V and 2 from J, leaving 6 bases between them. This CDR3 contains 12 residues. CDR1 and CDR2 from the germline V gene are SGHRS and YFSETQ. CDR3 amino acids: CASSPENYGYTF. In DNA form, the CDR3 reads TGCGCCAGCAGCCCGGAGAACTATGGCTACACCTTC.

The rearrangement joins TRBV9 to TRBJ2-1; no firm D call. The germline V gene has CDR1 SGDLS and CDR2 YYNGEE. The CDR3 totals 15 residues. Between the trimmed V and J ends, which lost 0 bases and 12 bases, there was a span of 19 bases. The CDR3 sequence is CASSVDSSRRDGQFF. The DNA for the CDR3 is TGTGCCAGCAGCGTAGACTCGTCCCGGAGAGATGGGCAGTTCTTC.